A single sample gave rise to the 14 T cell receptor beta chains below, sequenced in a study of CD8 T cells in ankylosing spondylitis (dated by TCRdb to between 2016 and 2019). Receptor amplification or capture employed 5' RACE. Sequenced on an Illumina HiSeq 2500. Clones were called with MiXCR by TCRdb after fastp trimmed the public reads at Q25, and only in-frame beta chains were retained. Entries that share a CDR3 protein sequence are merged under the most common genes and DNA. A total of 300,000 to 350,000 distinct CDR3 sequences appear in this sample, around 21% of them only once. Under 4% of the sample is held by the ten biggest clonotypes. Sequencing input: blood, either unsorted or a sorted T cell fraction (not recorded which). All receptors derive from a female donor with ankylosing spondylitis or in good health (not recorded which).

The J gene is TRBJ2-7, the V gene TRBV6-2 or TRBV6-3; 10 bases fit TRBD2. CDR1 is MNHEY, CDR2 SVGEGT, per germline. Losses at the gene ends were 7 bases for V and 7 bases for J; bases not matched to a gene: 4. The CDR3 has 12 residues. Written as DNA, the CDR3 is TGTGCCAGCACACTAGCGGGATATGAGCAGTACTTC. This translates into CASTLAGYEQYF.

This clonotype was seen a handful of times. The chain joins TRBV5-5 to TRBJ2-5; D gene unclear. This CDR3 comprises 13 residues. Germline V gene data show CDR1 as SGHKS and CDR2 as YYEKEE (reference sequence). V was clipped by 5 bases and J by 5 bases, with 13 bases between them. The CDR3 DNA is TGTGCCAGCAGTCCTGCTGGTCCGGAGACCCAGTACTTC. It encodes CASSPAGPETQYF.

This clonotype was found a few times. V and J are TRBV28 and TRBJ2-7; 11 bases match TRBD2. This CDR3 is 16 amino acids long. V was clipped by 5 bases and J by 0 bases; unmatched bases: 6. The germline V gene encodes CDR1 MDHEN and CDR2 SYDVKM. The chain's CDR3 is CASSPLGLADSYEQYF. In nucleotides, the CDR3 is TGTGCCAGCAGTCCCCTGGGACTAGCGGACTCCTACGAGCAGTACTTC.

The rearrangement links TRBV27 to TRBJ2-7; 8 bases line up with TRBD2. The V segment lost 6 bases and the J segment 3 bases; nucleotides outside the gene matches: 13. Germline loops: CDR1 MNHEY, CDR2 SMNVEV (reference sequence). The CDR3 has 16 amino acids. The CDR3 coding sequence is TGTGCCAGCAGCCGCATAGCGGGAACGATTCACTACGAGCAGTACTTC. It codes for CASSRIAGTIHYEQYF.

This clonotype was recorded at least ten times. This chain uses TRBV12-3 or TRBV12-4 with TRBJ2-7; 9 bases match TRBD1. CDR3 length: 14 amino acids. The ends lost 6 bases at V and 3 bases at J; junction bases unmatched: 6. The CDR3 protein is CASSHGDRDYEQYF. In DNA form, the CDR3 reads TGTGCCAGCAGCCACGGGGACAGGGACTACGAGCAGTACTTC.

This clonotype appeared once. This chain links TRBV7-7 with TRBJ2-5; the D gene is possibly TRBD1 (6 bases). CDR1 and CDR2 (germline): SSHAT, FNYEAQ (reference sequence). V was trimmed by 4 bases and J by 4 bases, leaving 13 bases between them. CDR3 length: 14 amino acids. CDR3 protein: CASSSQGYPETQYF. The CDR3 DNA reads TGTGCCAGCAGCTCACAGGGCTACCCAGAGACCCAGTACTTC.

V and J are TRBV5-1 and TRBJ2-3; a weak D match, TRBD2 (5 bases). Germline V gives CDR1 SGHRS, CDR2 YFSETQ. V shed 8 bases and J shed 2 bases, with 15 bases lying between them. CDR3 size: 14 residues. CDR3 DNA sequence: TGCGCCAGTGCCGAAGAGCGGTACACAGATACGCAGTATTTT. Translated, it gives CASAEERYTDTQYF.

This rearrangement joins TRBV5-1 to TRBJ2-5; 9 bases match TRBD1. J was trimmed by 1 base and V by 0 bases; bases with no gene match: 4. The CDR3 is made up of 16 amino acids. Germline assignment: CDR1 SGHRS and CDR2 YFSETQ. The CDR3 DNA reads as TGCGCCAGCAGCTTGGCGGTGACAGGGGGCCAAGAGACCCAGTACTTC. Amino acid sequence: CASSLAVTGGQETQYF.

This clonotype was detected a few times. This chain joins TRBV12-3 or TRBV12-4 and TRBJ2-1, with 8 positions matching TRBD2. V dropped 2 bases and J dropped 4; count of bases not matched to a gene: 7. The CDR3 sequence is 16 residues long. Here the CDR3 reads CASSLSSGGSYNEQFF. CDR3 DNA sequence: TGTGCCAGCAGTTTAAGCAGCGGGGGATCTTACAATGAGCAGTTCTTC.

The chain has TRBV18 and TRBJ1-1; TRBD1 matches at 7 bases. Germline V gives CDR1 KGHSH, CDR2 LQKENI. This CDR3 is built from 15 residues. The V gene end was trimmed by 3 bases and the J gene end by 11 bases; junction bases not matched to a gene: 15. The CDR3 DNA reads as TGTGCCAGCTCACCCTCCGGGACAGCTACCCTTGATGCTTTCTTT. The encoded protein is CASSPSGTATLDAFF.

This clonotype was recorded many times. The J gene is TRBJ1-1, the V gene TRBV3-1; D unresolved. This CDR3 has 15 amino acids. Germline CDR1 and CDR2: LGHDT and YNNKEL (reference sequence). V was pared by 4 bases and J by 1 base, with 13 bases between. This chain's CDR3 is CASSPFEKGNTEAFF. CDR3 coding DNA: TGTGCCAGCAGCCCCTTTGAAAAAGGGAACACTGAAGCTTTCTTT.

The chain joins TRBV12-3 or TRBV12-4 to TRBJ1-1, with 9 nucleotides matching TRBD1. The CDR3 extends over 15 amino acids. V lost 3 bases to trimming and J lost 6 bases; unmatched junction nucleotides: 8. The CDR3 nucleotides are TGTGCCAGCAGTTTCCCCGGGACAGGGAGGTCTGAAGCTTTCTTT. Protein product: CASSFPGTGRSEAFF.

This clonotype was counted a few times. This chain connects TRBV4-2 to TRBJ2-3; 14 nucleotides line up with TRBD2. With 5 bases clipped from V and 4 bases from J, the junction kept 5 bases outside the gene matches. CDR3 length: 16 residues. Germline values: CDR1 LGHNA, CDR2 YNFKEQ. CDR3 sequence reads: CASSSRLAGGADTQYF. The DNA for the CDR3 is TGTGCCAGCAGCTCGAGACTAGCGGGAGGGGCAGATACGCAGTATTTT.

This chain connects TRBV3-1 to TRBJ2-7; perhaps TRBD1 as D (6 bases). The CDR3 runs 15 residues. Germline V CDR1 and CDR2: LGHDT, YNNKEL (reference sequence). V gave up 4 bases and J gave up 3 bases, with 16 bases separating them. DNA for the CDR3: TGTGCCAGCAGCCTTCTACCCAGGGGCGGCTACGAGCAGTACTTC. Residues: CASSLLPRGGYEQYF.